Listed here is a single T cell receptor (beta chain). Its target is not known. Every isolated RNA sample was fully reverse transcribed, so sequencing captured expressed TCRB transcripts. Method: immunoSEQ multiplex PCR; TCRdb's copy keeps in-frame clones and lacks some. This table holds about 230,000 clones, approximately 16% found once. This specimen belongs to a study of beta chain features in type 1 diabetes. Whole-study findings and limits: Moderately but significantly shorter TCRB CDR3s were found in Type 1 diabetes patients in all four CD4+ subsets.

Germline V gives CDR1 SGHRS, CDR2 YFSETQ. The CDR3 loop spans 16 amino acids. Trimming stripped 2 bases from V and 2 bases from J, with 15 bases between. The origin of this receptor is a young man with type 1 diabetes. Sequencing was done on a sample of naive CD4+ T cells from blood. The genes are TRBV5-1 and TRBJ2-3, with D possibly being TRBD1 or TRBD2 (5 bases each). CDR3: CASSFFGGAFTDTQYF. The CDR3 nucleotides are TGCGCCAGCAGCTTTTTTGGGGGAGCATTCACAGATACGCAGTATTTT.